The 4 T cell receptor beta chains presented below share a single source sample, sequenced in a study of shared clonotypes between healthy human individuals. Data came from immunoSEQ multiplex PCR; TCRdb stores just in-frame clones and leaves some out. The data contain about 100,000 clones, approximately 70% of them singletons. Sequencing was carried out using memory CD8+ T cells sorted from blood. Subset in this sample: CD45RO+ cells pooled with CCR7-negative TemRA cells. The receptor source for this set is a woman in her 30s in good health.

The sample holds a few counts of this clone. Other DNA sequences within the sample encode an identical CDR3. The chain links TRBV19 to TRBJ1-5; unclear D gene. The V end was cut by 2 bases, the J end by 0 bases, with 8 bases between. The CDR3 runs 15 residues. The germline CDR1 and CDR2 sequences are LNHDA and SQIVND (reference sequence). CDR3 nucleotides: TGTGCCAGTAGTATATGGGGTACTAGCAATCAGCCCCAGCATTTT. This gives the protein CASSIWGTSNQPQHF.

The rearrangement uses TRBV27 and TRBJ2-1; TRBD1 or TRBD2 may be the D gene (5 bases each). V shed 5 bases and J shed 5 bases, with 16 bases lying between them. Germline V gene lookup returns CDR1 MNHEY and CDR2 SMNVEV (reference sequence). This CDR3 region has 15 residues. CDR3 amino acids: CASSPNRDLNNEQFF. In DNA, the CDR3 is TGTGCCAGCAGTCCAAACCGGGACCTAAACAATGAGCAGTTCTTC.

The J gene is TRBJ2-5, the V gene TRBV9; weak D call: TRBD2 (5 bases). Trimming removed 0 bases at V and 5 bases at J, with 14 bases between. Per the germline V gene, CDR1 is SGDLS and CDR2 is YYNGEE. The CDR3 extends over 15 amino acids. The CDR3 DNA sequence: TGTGCCAGCAGCGTAGAAGCGGATCCTTGGGAGACCCAGTACTTC. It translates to CASSVEADPWETQYF.

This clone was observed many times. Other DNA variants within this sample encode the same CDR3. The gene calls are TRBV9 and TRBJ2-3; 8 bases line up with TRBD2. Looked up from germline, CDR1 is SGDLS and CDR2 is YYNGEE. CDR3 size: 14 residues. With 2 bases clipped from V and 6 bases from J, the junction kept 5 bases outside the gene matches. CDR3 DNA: TGTGCCAGCAGCGTTAGCGGGAAATTGGATACGCAGTATTTT. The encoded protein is CASSVSGKLDTQYF. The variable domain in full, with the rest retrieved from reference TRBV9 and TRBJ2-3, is DSGVTQTPKHLITATGQRVTLRCSPRSGDLSVYWYQQSLDQGLQFLIQYYNGEERAKGNILERFSAQQFPDLHSELNLSSLELGDSALYFCASSVSGKLDTQYFGPGTRLTVL.